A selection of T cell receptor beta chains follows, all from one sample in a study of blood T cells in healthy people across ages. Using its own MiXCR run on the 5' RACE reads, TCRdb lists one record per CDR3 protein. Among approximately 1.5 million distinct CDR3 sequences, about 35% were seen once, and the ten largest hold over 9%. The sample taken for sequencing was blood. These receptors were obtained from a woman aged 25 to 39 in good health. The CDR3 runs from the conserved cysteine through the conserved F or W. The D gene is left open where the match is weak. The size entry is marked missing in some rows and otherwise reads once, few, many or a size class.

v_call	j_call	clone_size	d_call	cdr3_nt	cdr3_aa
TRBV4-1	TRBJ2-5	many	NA	TGCGCCAGCAGCCTCCACCCCGAGAAGGGGGTCTCGGGGACCCAGTACTTC	CASSLHPEKGVSGTQYF
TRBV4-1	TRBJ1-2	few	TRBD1	TGCGCCAGCAGCCATTGGACTACAGGGGTGGATGGCTACACCTTC	CASSHWTTGVDGYTF
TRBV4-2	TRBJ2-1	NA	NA	TGTGCCAGCAGCCAAGACAGTCTGCTATCCTACAATGAGCAGTTCTTC	CASSQDSLLSYNEQFF
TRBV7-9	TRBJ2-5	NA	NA	TGTGCCAGCAGCCAACCACTAGGCCTCCAAGAGACCCAGTACTTC	CASSQPLGLQETQYF
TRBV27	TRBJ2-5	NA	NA	TGTGCCCGCAGTTCCATGGAGACCCAGTACTTC	CARSSMETQYF
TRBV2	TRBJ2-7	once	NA	TGTGCCAGCAGCGGAGAAAGGCAGGGCTGCGAGCAGTACTTC	CASSGERQGCEQYF
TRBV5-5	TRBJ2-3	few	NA	TGTGCCAGCAGCTGGTTAGGGGGCACAGATACGCAGTATTTT	CASSWLGGTDTQYF
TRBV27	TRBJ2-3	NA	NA	TGTGCCAGCAGTTCCGGGAGTCTTATGGATACGCAGTATTTT	CASSSGSLMDTQYF
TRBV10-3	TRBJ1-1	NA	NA	TGTGCCATCAGCGAGGGGACCACAACTGAAGCTTTCTTT	CAISEGTTTEAFF
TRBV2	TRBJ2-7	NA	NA	TGTGCCAGCAGTGAGACAGCTGGAGGCGAGCAGTACTTC	CASSETAGGEQYF
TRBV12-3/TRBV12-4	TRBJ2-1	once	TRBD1	TGTGCCAGCAGCTTCCCAGGGGACAGGGTGAACGAGCAGTTCTTC	CASSFPGDRVNEQFF
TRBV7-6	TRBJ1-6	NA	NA	TGTGCCAGCAGCTTAACGGCGGGTGAATCACCCCTCCACTTT	CASSLTAGESPLHF
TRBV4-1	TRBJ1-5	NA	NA	TGCGCCAGCAGCGGGGGGACGACCAATCAGCCCCAGCATTTT	CASSGGTTNQPQHF
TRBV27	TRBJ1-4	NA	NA	TGTGCCAGCAGTTTGCAGGGGATTGGGCATGAAAAACTGTTTTTT	CASSLQGIGHEKLFF
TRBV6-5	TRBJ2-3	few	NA	TGTGCCAGCAGTTCCCGACCAGGAGGTATTTCAGATACGCAGTATTTT	CASSSRPGGISDTQYF
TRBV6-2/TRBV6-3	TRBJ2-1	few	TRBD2	TGTGCCAGCAGATTTGGGACTAGCCGATACTACAATGAGCAGTTCTTC	CASRFGTSRYYNEQFF
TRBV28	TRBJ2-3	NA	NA	TGTGCCAGCAGTCGATCTTCAAAGGGTGTAGGTGGCCCAGATACGCAGTATTTT	CASSRSSKGVGGPDTQYF
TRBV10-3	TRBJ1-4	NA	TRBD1	TGTGCCATCAGCGACAGGGCAACTAATGAAAAACTGTTTTTT	CAISDRATNEKLFF
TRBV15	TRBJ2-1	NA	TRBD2	TGTGCCGCCAGCAGAGTGGCTAGCGGGAGATTTACTGAGCAGTTCTTC	CAASRVASGRFTEQFF
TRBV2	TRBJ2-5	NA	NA	TGTGCCAGCAGGGGATACGAGACCCAGTACTTC	CASRGYETQYF
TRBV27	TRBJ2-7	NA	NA	TGTGTCAGCAGCCAACAAGCTAGGACCTACGAGCAGTACTTC	CVSSQQARTYEQYF
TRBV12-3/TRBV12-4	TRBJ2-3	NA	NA	TGTGCCAGCAGCCCCGCCAAGAAATTAGCCACAGATACGCAGTATTTT	CASSPAKKLATDTQYF
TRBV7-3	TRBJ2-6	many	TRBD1	TGTGCCAGCAGCTCAGGGACAGCCCGTTGGTCTGGGGCCAACGTCCTGACTTTC	CASSSGTARWSGANVLTF
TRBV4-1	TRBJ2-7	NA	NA	TGCGCCAGCAGCCAAGGACCCCTCAGCGAGCAGTACTTC	CASSQGPLSEQYF
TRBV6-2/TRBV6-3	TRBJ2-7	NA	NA	TGTGCCAGCAGTTATCAAACGTCAGAGCAGTACTTC	CASSYQTSEQYF